This entry lists 5 T cell receptor beta chains sequenced from one sample in a study of vaccination and CD4 T cells after COVID-19. Treatment specified: roughly 11-day PBMC culture with coronavirus spike peptide pools or control peptides (ViraFEST assay). Gathering of the CD4+ T cells, from the unexposed donor, took place before the COVID-19 pandemic (2011-2018). Antigen specificity for these receptors is unknown. The study sequenced cultured CD4+ T cell DNA using the Oncomine TCR Beta short-read assay. After culture, CD4+ T cells served as the source for genomic DNA extraction. Using its own MiXCR run on the PCR reads, TCRdb lists one record per CDR3 protein. The profile covers about 9,700 distinct CDR3 sequences, with roughly 45% appearing a single time and around 12% taken by the ten largest. Sequencing used CD4+ T cells from blood, cultured in vitro. The source of these receptors is a human donor in good health.

The chain employs TRBV7-6 and TRBJ2-1, with a possible D match to TRBD2 (6 bases). CDR1 is SGHVS, CDR2 FNYEAQ, per germline. The CDR3 has 15 amino acids. V lost 8 bases and J lost 7, with 21 bases in between. The CDR3 protein is CASGLGTRAGNEQFF. The CDR3 coding sequence is TGTGCCAGCGGCCTCGGGACGCGGGCGGGGAATGAGCAGTTCTTC.

This clonotype came up a few times. This sequence joins TRBV7-3 and TRBJ2-1; no clear D gene. Per germline, CDR1 SGHTA and CDR2 FQGTGA. CDR3 length equals 13 residues. Trimming shortened V by 5 bases and J by 4 bases, and 9 bases separated the two germline ends. CDR3 sequence reads: CASSDRIYNEQFF. The CDR3 DNA follows: TGTGCCAGCAGCGACCGCATTTACAATGAGCAGTTCTTC.

V is TRBV7-2 and J is TRBJ2-5; 9 positions match TRBD1. Germline V CDR1 and CDR2: SGHTA, FQGNSA. The CDR3 consists of 18 residues. Trimming took 5 bases from V and 4 from J; bases not matched to a gene: 17. The CDR3 protein is CASSPTRRDRVIGETQYF. In nucleotides, the CDR3 is TGTGCCAGCAGCCCTACACGCCGGGACAGGGTTATTGGAGAGACCCAGTACTTC.

The gene calls are TRBV4-1 and TRBJ1-2; D is possibly TRBD1 (5 bases). Looked up from germline, CDR1 is MGHRA and CDR2 is YSYEKL. V lost 3 bases, J lost 2 bases, and 13 bases lay in between. This CDR3 contains 15 residues. CDR3 sequence reads: CASSQSGTLNYGYTF. The DNA of the CDR3 is TGCGCCAGCAGCCAGTCCGGGACCCTAAACTATGGCTACACCTTC.

This clonotype was seen a handful of times. The chain couples TRBV28 to TRBJ1-6; D is undetermined. The V gene's germline CDR1 is MDHEN and CDR2 SYDVKM. The CDR3 is 13 amino acids. V was shortened by 4 bases and J by 11 bases, with 12 bases between the two germline ends. The DNA for the CDR3 is TGTGCCAGCAGTTCGGGTCGGGTAGCACCCCTCCACTTT. Translated: CASSSGRVAPLHF.